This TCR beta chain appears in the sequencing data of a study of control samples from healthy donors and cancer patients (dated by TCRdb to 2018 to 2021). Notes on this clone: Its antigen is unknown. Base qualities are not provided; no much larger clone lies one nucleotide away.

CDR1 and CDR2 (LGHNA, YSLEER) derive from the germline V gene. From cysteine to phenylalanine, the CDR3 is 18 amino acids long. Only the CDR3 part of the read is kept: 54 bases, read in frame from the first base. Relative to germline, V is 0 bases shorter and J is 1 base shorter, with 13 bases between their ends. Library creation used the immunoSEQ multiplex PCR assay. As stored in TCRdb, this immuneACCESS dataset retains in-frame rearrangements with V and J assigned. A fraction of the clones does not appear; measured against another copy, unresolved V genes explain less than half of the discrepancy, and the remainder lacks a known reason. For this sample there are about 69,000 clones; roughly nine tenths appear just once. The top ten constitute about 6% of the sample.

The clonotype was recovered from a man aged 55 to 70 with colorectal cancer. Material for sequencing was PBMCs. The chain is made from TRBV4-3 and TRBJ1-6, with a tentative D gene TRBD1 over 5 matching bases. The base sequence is TGCGCCAGCAGCCAAGATTTAAATAGGGGATCCTATAATTCACCCCTCCACTTT. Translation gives CASSQDLNRGSYNSPLHF.